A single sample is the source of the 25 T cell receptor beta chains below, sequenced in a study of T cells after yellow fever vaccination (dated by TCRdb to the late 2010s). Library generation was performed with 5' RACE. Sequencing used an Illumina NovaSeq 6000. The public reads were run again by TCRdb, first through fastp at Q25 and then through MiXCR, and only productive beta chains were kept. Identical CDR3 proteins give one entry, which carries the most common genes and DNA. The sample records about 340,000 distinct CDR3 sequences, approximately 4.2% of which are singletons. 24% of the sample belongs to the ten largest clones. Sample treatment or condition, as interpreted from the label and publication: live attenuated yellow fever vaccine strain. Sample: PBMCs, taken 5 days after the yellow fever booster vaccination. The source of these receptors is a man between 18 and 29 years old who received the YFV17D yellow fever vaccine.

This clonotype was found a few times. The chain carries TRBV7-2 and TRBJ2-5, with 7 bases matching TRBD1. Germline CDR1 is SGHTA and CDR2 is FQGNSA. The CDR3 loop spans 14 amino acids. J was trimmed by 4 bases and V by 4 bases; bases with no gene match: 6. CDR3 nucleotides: TGTGCCAGCAGCTACGGACAGGCGGTAGAGACCCAGTACTTC. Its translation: CASSYGQAVETQYF.

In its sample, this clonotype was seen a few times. CDR3 loop: CSASGVGGEQFF. The DNA of the CDR3 is TGCAGTGCTAGTGGGGTCGGGGGGGAGCAGTTCTTC. The chain carries TRBV20-1 and TRBJ2-1, with TRBD2 matching over 7 bases. J lost 10 bases, V lost 3 bases, and 6 bases had no gene match. Per germline, CDR1 DFQATT and CDR2 SNEGSKA (reference sequence). The CDR3 totals 12 residues.

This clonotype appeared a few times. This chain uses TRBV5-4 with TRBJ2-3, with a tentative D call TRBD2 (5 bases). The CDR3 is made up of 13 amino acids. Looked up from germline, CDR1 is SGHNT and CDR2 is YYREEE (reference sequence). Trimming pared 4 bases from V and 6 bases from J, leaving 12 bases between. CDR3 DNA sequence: TGTGCCAGCAGCGCCGGGGTAGCGGATACGCAGTATTTT. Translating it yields CASSAGVADTQYF.

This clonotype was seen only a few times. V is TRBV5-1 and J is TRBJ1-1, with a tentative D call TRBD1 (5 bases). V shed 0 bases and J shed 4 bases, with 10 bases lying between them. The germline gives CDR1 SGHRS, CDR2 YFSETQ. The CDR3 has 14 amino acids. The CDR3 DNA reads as TGCGCCAGCAGCTTGGTAGGGGCCAGCACTGAAGCTTTCTTT. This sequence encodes CASSLVGASTEAFF.

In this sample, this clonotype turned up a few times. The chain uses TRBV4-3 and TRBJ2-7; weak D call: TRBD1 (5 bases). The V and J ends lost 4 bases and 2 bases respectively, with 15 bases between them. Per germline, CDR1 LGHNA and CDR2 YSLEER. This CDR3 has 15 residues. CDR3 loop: CASSPGQGPTYEQYF. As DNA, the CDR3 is TGCGCCAGCAGCCCCGGGCAGGGTCCTACCTACGAGCAGTACTTC.

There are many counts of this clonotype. The CDR3 spells CASTGTLTGEQFF. CDR3 nucleotides: TGCGCCAGCACCGGGACTTTAACGGGGGAGCAGTTCTTC. This rearrangement joins TRBV5-1 to TRBJ2-1, with D possibly matching TRBD2 (6 bases). V was trimmed by 6 bases and J by 10 bases, leaving 17 bases between them. CDR1 and CDR2 (germline): SGHRS, YFSETQ. The CDR3 runs to 13 residues.

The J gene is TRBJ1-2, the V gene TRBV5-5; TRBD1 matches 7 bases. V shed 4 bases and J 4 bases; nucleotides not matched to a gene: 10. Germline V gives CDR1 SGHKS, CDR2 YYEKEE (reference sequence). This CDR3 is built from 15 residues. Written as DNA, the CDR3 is TGTGCCAGCAGCGCCGACAGGGCCGGCAGCTATGGCTACACCTTC. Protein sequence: CASSADRAGSYGYTF. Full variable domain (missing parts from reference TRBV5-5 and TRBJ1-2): DAGVTQSPTHLIKTRGQQVTLRCSPISGHKSVSWYQQVLGQGPQFIFQYYEKEERGRGNFPDRFSARQFPNYSSELNVNALLLGDSALYLCASSADRAGSYGYTFGSGTRLTVV.

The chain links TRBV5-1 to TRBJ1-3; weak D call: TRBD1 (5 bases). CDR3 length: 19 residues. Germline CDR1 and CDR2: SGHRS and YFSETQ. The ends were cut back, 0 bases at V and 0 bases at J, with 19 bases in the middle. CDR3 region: CASSLEGRVGSSSGNTIYF. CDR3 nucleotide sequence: TGCGCCAGCAGCTTGGAGGGACGAGTCGGTTCTAGCTCTGGAAACACCATATATTTT.

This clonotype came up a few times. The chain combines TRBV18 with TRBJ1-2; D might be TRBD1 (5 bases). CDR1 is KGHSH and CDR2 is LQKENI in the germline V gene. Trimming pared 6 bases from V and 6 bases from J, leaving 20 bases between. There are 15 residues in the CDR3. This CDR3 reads CASSRGTGTKNGYTF. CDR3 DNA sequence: TGTGCCAGCTCTCGGGGAACAGGCACTAAAAATGGCTACACCTTC.

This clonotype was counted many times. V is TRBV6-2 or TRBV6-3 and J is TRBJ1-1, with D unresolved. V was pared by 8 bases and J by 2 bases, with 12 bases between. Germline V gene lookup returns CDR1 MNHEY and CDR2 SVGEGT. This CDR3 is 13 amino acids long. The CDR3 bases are TGTGCCAGCCTGCGATGGCCAAACACTGAAGCTTTCTTT. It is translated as CASLRWPNTEAFF.

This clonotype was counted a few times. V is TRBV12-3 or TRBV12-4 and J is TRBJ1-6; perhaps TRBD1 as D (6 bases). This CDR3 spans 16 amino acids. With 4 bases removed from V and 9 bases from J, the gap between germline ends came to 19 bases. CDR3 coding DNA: TGTGCCAGCAGTTCCGCCCTGGGGGGGCTGGGTTCACCCCTCCACTTT. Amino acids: CASSSALGGLGSPLHF.

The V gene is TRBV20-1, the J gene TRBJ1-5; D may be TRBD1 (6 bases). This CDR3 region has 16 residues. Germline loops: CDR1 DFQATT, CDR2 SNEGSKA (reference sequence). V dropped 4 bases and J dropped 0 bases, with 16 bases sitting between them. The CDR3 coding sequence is TGCAGTGCTACGGACAGAATTAGATCTAGCAATCAGCCCCAGCATTTT. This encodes CSATDRIRSSNQPQHF.

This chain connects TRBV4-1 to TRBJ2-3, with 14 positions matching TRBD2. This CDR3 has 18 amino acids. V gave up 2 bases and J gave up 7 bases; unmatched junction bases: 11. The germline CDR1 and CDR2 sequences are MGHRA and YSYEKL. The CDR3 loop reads CASSQLGLAGAISNTQYF. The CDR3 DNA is TGCGCCAGCAGCCAATTGGGACTAGCGGGGGCAATCTCTAATACGCAGTATTTT.

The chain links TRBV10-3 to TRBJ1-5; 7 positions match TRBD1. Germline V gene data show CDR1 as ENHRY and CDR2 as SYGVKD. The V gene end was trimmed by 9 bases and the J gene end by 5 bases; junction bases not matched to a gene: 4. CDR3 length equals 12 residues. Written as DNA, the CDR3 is TGTGCCATTTCCAGGGGGTATCAGCCCCAGCATTTT. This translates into CAISRGYQPQHF.

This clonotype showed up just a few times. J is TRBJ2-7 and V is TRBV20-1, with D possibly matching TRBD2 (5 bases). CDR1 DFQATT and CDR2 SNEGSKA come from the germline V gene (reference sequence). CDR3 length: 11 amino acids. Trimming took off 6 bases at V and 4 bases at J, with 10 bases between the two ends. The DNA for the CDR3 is TGCAGTGCCGCGGGCCGTTACGAGCAGTACTTC. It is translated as CSAAGRYEQYF.

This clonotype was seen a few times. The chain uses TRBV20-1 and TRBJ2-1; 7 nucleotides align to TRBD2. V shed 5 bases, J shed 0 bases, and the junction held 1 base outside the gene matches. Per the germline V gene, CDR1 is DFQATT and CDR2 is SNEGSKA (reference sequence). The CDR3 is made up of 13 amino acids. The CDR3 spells CSAGGDSYNEQFF. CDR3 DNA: TGCAGTGCTGGGGGGGACTCCTACAATGAGCAGTTCTTC.

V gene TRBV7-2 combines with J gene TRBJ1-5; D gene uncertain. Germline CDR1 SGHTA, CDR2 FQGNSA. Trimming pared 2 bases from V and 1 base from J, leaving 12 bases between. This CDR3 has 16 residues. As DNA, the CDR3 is TGTGCCAGCAGCTTACTCCCCAGACGGAGCAATCAGCCCCAGCATTTT. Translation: CASSLLPRRSNQPQHF. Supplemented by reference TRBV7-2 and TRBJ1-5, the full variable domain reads GAGVSQSPSNKVTEKGKDVELRCDPISGHTALYWYRQSLGQGLEFLIYFQGNSAPDKSGLPSDRFSAERTGGSVSTLTIQRTQQEDSAVYLCASSLLPRRSNQPQHFGDGTRLSIL.

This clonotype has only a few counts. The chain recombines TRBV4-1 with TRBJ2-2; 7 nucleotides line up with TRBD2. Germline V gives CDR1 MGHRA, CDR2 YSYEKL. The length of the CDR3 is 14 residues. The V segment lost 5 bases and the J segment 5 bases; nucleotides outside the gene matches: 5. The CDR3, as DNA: TGCGCCAGCAGCTCCCGGGACTATACCGGGGAGCTGTTTTTT. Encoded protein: CASSSRDYTGELFF.

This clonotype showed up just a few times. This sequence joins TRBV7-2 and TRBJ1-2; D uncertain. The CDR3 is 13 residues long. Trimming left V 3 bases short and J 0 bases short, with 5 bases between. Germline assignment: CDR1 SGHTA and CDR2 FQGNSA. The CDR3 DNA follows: TGTGCCAGCAGCTTCGGCACTAACTATGGCTACACCTTC. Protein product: CASSFGTNYGYTF.

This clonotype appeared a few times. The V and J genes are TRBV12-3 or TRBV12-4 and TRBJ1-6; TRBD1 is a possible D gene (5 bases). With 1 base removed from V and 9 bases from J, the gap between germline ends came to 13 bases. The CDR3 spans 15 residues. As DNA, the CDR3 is TGTGCCAGCAGTTTAGGTGTAGGGGATGCTTCACCCCTCCACTTT. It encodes CASSLGVGDASPLHF.

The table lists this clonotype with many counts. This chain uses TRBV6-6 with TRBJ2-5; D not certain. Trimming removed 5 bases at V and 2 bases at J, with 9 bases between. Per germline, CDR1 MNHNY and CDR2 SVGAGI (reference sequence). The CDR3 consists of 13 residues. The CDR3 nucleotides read TGTGCCAGCAGTCAGGAGATACAAGAGACCCAGTACTTC. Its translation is CASSQEIQETQYF.

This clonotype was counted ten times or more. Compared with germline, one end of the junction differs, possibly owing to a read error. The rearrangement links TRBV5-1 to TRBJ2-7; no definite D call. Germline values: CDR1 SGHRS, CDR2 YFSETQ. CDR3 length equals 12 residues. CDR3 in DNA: TGTGCCAGCAGCTTGGACCGCTACGAGCAGTACTTC. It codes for CASSLDRYEQYF.

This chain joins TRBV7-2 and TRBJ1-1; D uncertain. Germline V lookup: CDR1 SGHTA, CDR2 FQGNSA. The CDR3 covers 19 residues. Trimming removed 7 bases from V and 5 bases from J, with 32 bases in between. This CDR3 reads CASITPEVPPVTFWTEAFF. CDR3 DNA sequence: TGTGCCAGCATCACCCCAGAGGTCCCCCCGGTCACATTTTGGACTGAAGCTTTCTTT. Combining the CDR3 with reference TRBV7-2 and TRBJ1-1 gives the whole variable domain GAGVSQSPSNKVTEKGKDVELRCDPISGHTALYWYRQSLGQGLEFLIYFQGNSAPDKSGLPSDRFSAERTGGSVSTLTIQRTQQEDSAVYLCASITPEVPPVTFWTEAFFGQGTRLTVV.

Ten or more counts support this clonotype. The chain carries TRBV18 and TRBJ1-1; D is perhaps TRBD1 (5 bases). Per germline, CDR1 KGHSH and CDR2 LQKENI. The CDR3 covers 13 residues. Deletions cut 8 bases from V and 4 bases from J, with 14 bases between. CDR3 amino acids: CASSPTGGTEAFF. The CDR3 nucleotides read TGTGCCAGCAGTCCGACGGGGGGCACTGAAGCTTTCTTT. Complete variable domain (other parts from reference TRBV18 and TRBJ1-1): NAGVMQNPRHLVRRRGQEARLRCSPMKGHSHVYWYRQLPEEGLKFMVYLQKENIIDESGMPKERFSAEFPKEGPSILRIQQVVRGDSAAYFCASSPTGGTEAFFGQGTRLTVV.

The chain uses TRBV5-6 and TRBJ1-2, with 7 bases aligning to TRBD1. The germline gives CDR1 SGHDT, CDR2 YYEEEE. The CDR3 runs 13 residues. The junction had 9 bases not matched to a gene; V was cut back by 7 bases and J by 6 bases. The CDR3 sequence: CASRKTDRDGYTF. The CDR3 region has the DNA TGTGCCAGCCGGAAAACTGACAGGGATGGCTACACCTTC.